This section outlines one T cell receptor beta chain sequence together with its context. Its antigen remains unknown. The V gene end was trimmed by 5 bases and the J gene end by 0 bases; junction bases not matched to a gene: 3. The CDR3 covers 15 residues. Germline loops: CDR1 SEHNR, CDR2 FQNEAQ (reference sequence). This entry belongs to a study of shared clonotypes between healthy human individuals. Naive CD8 cells lacked CD45RO, underwent positive selection for CCR7 and left out terminally differentiated effector memory CD45RA+ cells. Study-wide results and limits: With a few donors compared, roughly 5% of naive CD4 clonotypes were shared. Estimated richness was generally greater in naive than memory subsets.

Method: immunoSEQ multiplex PCR; TCRdb's copy keeps in-frame clones and lacks some. Among hundreds of thousands of clones listed, roughly 98% were seen once. This TCR came from a man aged 25 to 45 in good health. The sequenced material came from naive CD8+ T cells sorted from blood. The chain joins TRBV7-9 to TRBJ2-7, with 11 bases matching TRBD2. The CDR3 DNA reads as TGTGCCAGCAGCACTACTAGCGGGAGCTCCTACGAGCAGTACTTC. Protein sequence: CASSTTSGSSYEQYF.